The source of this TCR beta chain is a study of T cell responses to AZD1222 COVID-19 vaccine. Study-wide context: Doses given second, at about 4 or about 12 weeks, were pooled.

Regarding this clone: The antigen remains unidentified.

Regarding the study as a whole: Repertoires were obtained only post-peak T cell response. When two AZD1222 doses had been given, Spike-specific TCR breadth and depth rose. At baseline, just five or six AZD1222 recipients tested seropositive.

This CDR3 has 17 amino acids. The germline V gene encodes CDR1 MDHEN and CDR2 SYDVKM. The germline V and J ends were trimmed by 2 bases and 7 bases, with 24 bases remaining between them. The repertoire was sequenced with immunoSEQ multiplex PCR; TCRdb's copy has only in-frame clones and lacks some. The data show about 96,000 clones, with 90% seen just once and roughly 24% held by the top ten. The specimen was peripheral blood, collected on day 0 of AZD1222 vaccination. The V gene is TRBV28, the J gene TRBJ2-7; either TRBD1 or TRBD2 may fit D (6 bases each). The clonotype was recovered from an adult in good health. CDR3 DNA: TGTGCCAGCAGTTTAGCGGGGCCGGGACCGGGGGCTCAAGAGCAGTACTTC. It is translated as CASSLAGPGPGAQEQYF.